This TCR beta chain was observed in a study of T cell repertoires in cytomegalovirus infection (dated by TCRdb to between 2019 and 2020). About the study as a whole: The peptide stimulations were aimed at well-studied HLA-B-restricted epitopes as well as recently identified HLA-C-restricted CMV epitopes, whose presentation resists viral immunomodulation. Donor HLA type was relevant to the analysis, because carriage of CMV infection together with the matching HLA type was indicated by public TCR beta signatures. Overall study outcomes, separate from this receptor: In the ex vivo response, HLA-C-restricted CMV-specific TCR beta clonotypes were dominant, and in two of eight donors the single most frequent clonotype came from this HLA-C-restricted group. In both this cohort and an independent approximately 350-donor cohort, the cumulative frequency of public TCR beta family members distinguished carriers of CMV infection plus the relevant HLA type.

V is pared back by 1 base and J by 8 bases, with 26 bases lying between the germline termini. Spanning cysteine to phenylalanine, the CDR3 consists of 19 amino acids. The DNA shown is the 57-base CDR3, in frame from base 1. CDR1 MNHNS and CDR2 SASEGT were looked up in the germline V gene. The treatment or condition tag for this specimen amounts to: in vitro stimulation with specific CMV peptide epitopes to enrich CMV-specific T cells. The instrument given in TCRdb is Illumina HiSeq 1500. TCRdb itself trimmed the public reads at Q25 with fastp, ran MiXCR and retained productive beta chains. A single entry per CDR3 protein holds the most common genes and DNA from its merged rows. This sample is represented by about 830,000 distinct CDR3 sequences; 30% to 35% of them were singletons. The ten most abundant clones make up roughly 12% of the sample. This clonotype was recorded many times. Its antigen target is currently unknown. No base qualities exist here, and no much larger clone lies one base off it.

Specimen: cultured CD8+ T cells from PBMCs, collected from culture after CMV antigen stimulation. The sequence links TRBV6-1 to TRBJ2-2; 5 matching bases give a weak D call of TRBD2. The source of this sequence is a human donor in good health (CMV status not recorded). Some clones in this sample may be carry-over from other donors' samples. The bases are TGTGCCAGCAGTGAAGTTGCGTGGGCGGGCCCGGGCGTTACTGGGGAGCTGTTTTTT. The translation is CASSEVAWAGPGVTGELFF.